This T cell receptor (beta chain) is drawn from a study of T cells in Graves' hyperthyroidism and ophthalmopathy. Study outcomes and limitations: The authors' 13 V-J model separated ophthalmopathy from stable hyperthyroidism.

This clonotype occurred many times. Its specificity is not known. V shed 6 bases and J 7 bases; nucleotides not matched to a gene: 11. Germline V gene lookup returns CDR1 SEHNR and CDR2 FQNEAQ (reference sequence). This CDR3 spans 16 amino acids. Clinicians diagnosed patients from clinical symptoms, serum thyroxine and TRAb, thyroid ultrasound and orbital computed tomography. Amplification targeted TCR beta CDR3 regions from RNA transcripts. The study used the HTBI primer set for a first-round RT-PCR of the TCR CDR3. In TCRdb, the multiplex PCR reads were re-called with MiXCR into one record per CDR3 protein. The profile shows 550,000 to 700,000 distinct CDR3 sequences, around 46% of them singletons.

The TCR sequence derives from an adult woman with Graves' disease, either hyperthyroidism or ophthalmopathy (not recorded which). The chain uses TRBV7-9 and TRBJ2-2; TRBD2 aligns across 10 bases. Sample: peripheral blood or thyroid tissue (not recorded which). CDR3 loop: CASSELAGPNGGELFF. Written as DNA, the CDR3 is TGTGCCAGCAGTGAACTAGCGGGACCGAATGGCGGGGAGCTGTTTTTT.